This T cell receptor (beta chain) was captured in a study of post-analysis software for immune sequencing data. To note about this clonotype: The target antigen is unknown.

Study outcomes and limitations: Relative to controls, patients with multiple sclerosis showed significantly lower normalized Chao1 diversity. Controls had lower frequencies than patients of five or six TRBV segments, which included TRBV5-6, TRBV5-1 and TRBV20-1.

Unique molecular identifiers were present in the TCR beta cDNA libraries. TCRdb reprocessed the PCR reads via MiXCR and lists one record per CDR3 protein. The sample yields more than 450,000 distinct CDR3 sequences, about 44% seen once. Germline assignment: CDR1 LGHDT and CDR2 YNNKEL (reference sequence). The CDR3 extends over 14 amino acids. V lost 4 bases, J lost 2 bases, and 12 bases lay in between. This clonotype originated in a girl aged 5 to 17 with multiple sclerosis. The sequenced sample consisted of blood. The chain recombines TRBV3-1 with TRBJ2-7; the D is unclear. The CDR3 DNA sequence: TGTGCCAGCAGCCCCAACCCCGGAACCTACGAGCAGTACTTC. This gives the protein CASSPNPGTYEQYF.